The clone carrying this T cell receptor beta chain has ten or more counts. Germline values: CDR1 SGDLS, CDR2 YYNGEE. The CDR3 extends over 13 amino acids. The V gene lost 0 bases and the J gene lost 7 bases, with 10 bases spanning the gap. The use of genomic DNA as template underpinned the TCR beta VDJ and CDR3 profiling. TCRdb independently ran MiXCR on the reads; one entry per CDR3 protein. The sample includes fewer than 250,000 distinct CDR3 sequences, about half seen only once; the top ten take 15% to 20%. Sequencing was done on patients that had shown CD8+CD57+ cell expansion by flow cytometry. These data originate in a study of CD8+CD57+ T cells in acquired aplastic anemia. About the research overall: DNA recovered from sorted CD4+ and CD8+ cells had a mean of around 3.3 ug.

Sequences were obtained from sorted CD4+, CD8+, or CD8+CD57+ T cells (not recorded which) from PBMCs. The receptor comes from a human donor with aplastic anemia. The chain couples TRBV9 to TRBJ2-5; D could derive from TRBD1 or TRBD2 (6 bases each). The CDR3 here is CASSVGGAGTQYF. CDR3 sequence (DNA): TGTGCCAGCAGCGTAGGGGGGGCGGGGACCCAGTACTTC.